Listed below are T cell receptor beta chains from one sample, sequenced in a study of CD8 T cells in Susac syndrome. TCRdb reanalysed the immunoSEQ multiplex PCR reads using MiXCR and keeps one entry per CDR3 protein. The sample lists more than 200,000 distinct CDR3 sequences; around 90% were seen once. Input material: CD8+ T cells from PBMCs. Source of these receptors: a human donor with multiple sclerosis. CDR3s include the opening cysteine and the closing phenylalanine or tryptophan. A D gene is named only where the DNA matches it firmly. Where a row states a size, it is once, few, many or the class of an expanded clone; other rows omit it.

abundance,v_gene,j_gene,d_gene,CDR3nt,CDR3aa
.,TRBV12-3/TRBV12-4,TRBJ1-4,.,TGTGCCAGCAGTTCCGGCGGGGGGGATGAAAAACTGTTTTTT,CASSSGGGDEKLFF
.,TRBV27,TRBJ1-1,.,TGTGCCAGCAGTTCCCGGGACGGGGGGAACACTGAAGCTTTCTTT,CASSSRDGGNTEAFF
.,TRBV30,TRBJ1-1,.,TGTGCCTGGACAGGGATTGCGAACACTGAAGCTTTCTTT,CAWTGIANTEAFF
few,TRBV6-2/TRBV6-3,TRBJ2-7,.,TGTGCCAGCAGTTGGAAGAACCTCTACGAGCAGTACTTC,CASSWKNLYEQYF
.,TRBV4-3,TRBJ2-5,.,TGCGCCAGCAGCCAAGGGAGGGTTCCACAAGAGACCCAGTACTTC,CASSQGRVPQETQYF
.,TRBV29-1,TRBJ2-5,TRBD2,TGCAGCGTGGAGCGGGGGGGCGGGATCGAGACCCAGTACTTC,CSVERGGGIETQYF
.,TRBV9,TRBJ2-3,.,TGTGCCAGCAGCGCCTTTGGTAGCACAGATACGCAGTATTTT,CASSAFGSTDTQYF
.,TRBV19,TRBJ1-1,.,TGTGCCAGTAGTATAAGTGGTTTGCGTACTGAAGCTTTCTTT,CASSISGLRTEAFF
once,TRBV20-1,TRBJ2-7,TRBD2,TGCAGTGCTAGTGTGACTAGCGGGGGAGCTTGGCAGTACTTC,CSASVTSGGAWQYF
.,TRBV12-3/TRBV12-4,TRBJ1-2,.,TGTGCCAGCAGTCCCTCCCGGGACGGCTACACCTTC,CASSPSRDGYTF
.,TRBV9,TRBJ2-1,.,TGTGCCAGCAGTCCCGTCCTGTCCTACAATGAGCAGTTCTTC,CASSPVLSYNEQFF
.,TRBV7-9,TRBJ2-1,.,TGTGCCAGCAGCCCTCCCTACAGAAAAGCGGTCTACAATGAGCAGTTCTTC,CASSPPYRKAVYNEQFF
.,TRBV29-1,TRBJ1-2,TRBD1,TGCAGCGTGAAGGGACAGGGGGCCTATGGCTACACCTTC,CSVKGQGAYGYTF
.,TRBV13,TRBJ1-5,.,TGTGCCAGCAGCCTCGGTGGGAGACTGGGCAATCAGCCCCAGCATTTT,CASSLGGRLGNQPQHF
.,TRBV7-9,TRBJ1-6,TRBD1,TGTGCCAGCAGCACCCCCAGCGGACGGGACAGTAATTCACCCCTCCACTTT,CASSTPSGRDSNSPLHF
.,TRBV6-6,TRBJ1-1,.,TGTGCCAGCAGTTACTCGTTCCAGACTGAAGCTTTCTTT,CASSYSFQTEAFF
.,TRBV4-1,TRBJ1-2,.,TGCGCCAGCAGCCATACAGGGACCAGTATAGGCTACACCTTC,CASSHTGTSIGYTF
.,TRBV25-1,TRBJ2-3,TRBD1,TGTGCCAGCAGTGCCTTCGGGACAGTATTCGCAGATACGCAGTATTTT,CASSAFGTVFADTQYF
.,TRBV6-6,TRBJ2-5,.,TGTGCCAGCAGCGTCGGCCTGAGGGAGACCCAGTACTTC,CASSVGLRETQYF
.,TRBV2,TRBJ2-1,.,TGTGCCAGCAGTGAGACAAATGAGCAGTTCTTC,CASSETNEQFF
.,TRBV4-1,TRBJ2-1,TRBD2,TGCGCCAGCAGCGACGGACCTGGGACTAGCGTTGTTGAGCAGTTCTTC,CASSDGPGTSVVEQFF
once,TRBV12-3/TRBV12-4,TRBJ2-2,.,TGTGCCAGCAGTCCGACTTCGGGTAGCGGGGAGCTGTTTTTT,CASSPTSGSGELFF
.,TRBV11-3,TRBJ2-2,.,TGTGCCAGCAGCTGGGGGAGTGGTTGGTCGCTGTTTTTT,CASSWGSGWSLFF
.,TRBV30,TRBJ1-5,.,TGTGCCTGGAGTGTACTGGGGAATCAGCCCCAGCATTTT,CAWSVLGNQPQHF
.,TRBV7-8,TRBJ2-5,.,TGTGCCAGCAGGGGGGGGGCCGGAGAGACCCAGTACTTC,CASRGGAGETQYF
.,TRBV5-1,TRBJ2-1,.,TGCGCCAGCAGCCCAGACGCATCCGGCATGGAGCAGTTCTTC,CASSPDASGMEQFF
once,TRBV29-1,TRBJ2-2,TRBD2,TGCAGCGTTGGGGGACTAACGGGAAGTGGTACCGGGGAGCTGTTTTTT,CSVGGLTGSGTGELFF
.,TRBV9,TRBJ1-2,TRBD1,TGTGCCAGCAGCGTTGGGACAGGGCGCGGCTACACCTTC,CASSVGTGRGYTF
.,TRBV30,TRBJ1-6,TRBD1,TGTGCCTGGAGTCTGGACAGGGAAAATTCACCCCTCCACTTT,CAWSLDRENSPLHF
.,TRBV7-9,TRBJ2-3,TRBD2,TGTGCCAGCAGTGAAACTAGCGGGCCTACTGAAGGAGATACGCAGTATTTT,CASSETSGPTEGDTQYF
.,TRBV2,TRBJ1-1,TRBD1,TGTGCCAGCAGTGGACCACAGGGGGCGGGTACTGAAGCTTTCTTT,CASSGPQGAGTEAFF
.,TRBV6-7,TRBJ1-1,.,TGTGCCAGTGCACCAGGGGTGTTGGGGAACACTGAAGCTTTCTTT,CASAPGVLGNTEAFF
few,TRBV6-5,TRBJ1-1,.,TGTGCCAGCAGCCAGGGGACGAACACTGAAGCTTTCTTT,CASSQGTNTEAFF
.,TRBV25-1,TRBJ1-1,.,TGTGCCAGCAGTGAGTCGTTGTCCGTCACTGAAGCTTTCTTT,CASSESLSVTEAFF
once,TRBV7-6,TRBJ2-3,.,TGTGCCAGCAGCTTAGTGGGGGGTAACACAGATACGCAGTATTTT,CASSLVGGNTDTQYF
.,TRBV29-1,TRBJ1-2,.,TGCAGCGTTGATCTTGACTACTATGGCTACACCTTC,CSVDLDYYGYTF
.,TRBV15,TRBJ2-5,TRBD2,TGTGCCACCAGCAGGACTAGCGGGGGGACCCAGTACTTC,CATSRTSGGTQYF
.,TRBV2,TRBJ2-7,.,TGTGCCAGCAGTGAAGCAGGGGACGACCTCTACGAGCAGTACTTC,CASSEAGDDLYEQYF
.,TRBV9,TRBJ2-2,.,TGTGCCAGCGGCGGGGAACGAATCGGCTCGAACACCGGGGAGCTGTTTTTT,CASGGERIGSNTGELFF
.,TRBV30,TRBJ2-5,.,TGTGCCTGGATCCTTCTCGAGGGCAGGGAAAGAGTCCAGTACTTC,CAWILLEGRERVQYF
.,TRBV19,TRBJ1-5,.,TGTGCCAGTAAATCTTCCCTGACCCCGGGGGCTGCAAGCAATCAGCCCCAGCATTTT,CASKSSLTPGAASNQPQHF
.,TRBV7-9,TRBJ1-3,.,TGTGCCAGCGTAGGCGTTCCGACTGGAAACACCATATATTTT,CASVGVPTGNTIYF
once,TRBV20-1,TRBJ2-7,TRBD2,TGCAGTGCTACCCCTACCATCGGACTGACTAGCGGGAGAGACGAGCAGTACTTC,CSATPTIGLTSGRDEQYF
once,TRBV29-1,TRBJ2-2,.,TGCAGCGTTGAAGACCGAACTTCGAACACCGGGGAGCTGTTTTTT,CSVEDRTSNTGELFF
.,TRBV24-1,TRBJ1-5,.,TGTGCCACCAGTGCTGGCAATCAGCCCCAGCATTTT,CATSAGNQPQHF
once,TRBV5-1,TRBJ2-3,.,TGCGCCAGCAGCGATGAGGGTTTTCTGAACACAGATACGCAGTATTTT,CASSDEGFLNTDTQYF
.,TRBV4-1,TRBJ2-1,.,TGCGCCAGCAGCCTAAGTGGCGTGAGCTCCTACAATGAGCAGTTCTTC,CASSLSGVSSYNEQFF
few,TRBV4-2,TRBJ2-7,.,TGTGCCAGCAGCCAAGATCTTTCCGACGAGCAGTACTTC,CASSQDLSDEQYF
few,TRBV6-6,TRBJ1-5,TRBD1,TGTGCCAGCACCAAAGGGGGCTCGAATCAGCCCCAGCATTTT,CASTKGGSNQPQHF
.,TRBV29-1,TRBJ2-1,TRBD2,TGCAGCGTTGTAAGTTGGCCGGGGGGGCTTAATGAGCAGTTCTTC,CSVVSWPGGLNEQFF
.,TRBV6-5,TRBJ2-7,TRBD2,TGTGCCAGCATGGGACTAGCGGGATGGTCCTACGAGCAGTACTTC,CASMGLAGWSYEQYF
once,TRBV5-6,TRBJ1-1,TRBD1,TGTGCCAGCAGCTGGGGGACAGGGGTGAACACTGAAGCTTTCTTT,CASSWGTGVNTEAFF
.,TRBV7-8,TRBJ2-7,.,TGTGCCAGCAGCTTAAATGTTCCGATGAACGAGCAGTACTTC,CASSLNVPMNEQYF
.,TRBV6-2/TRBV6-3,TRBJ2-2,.,TGTGCCAGCAGTTCCGGACTACTCCACACCGGGGAGCTGTTTTTT,CASSSGLLHTGELFF
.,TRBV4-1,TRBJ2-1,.,TGCGCCAGCAGCCAAGATTCCGGAGGCAATGAGCAGTTCTTC,CASSQDSGGNEQFF
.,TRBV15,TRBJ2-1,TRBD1,TGTGCCACCAGCAGCCCGGGACAGCGCTCCAATGAGCAGTTCTTC,CATSSPGQRSNEQFF
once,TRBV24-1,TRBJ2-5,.,TGTGCCACCAGTGATTTGCGCAGGGCGGAGACCCAGTACTTC,CATSDLRRAETQYF